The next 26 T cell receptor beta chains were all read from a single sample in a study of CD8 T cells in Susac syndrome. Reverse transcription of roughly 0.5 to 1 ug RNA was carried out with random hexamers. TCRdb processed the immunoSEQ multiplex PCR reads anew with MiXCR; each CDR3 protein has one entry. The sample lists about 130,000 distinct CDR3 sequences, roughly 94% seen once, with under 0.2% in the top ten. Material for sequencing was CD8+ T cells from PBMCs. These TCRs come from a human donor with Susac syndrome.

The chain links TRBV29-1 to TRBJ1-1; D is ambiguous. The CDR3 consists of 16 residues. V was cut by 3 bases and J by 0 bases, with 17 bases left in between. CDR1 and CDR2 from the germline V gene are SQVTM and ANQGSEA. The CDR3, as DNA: TGCAGCGTTGAGCCCTACCCCGTGGGTCTGAACACTGAAGCTTTCTTT. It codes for CSVEPYPVGLNTEAFF.

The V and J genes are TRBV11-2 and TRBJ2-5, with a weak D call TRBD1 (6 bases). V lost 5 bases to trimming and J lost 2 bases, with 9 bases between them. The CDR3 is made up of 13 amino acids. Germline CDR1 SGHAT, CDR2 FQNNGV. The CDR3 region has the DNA TGTGCCAGCAGCCCGGGACATCAAGAGACCCAGTACTTC. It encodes CASSPGHQETQYF.

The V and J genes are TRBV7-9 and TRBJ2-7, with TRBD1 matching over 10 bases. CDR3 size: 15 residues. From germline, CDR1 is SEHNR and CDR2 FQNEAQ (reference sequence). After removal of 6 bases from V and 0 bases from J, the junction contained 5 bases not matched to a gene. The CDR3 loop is CASSYRDRGSYEQYF. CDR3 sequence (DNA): TGTGCCAGCAGTTACCGGGACAGGGGCTCCTACGAGCAGTACTTC.

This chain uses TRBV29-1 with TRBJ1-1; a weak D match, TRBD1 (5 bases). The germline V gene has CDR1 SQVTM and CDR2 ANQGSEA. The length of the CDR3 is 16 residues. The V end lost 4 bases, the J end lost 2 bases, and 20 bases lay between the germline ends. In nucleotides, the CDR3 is TGCAGCGTTGGTGCCCAGGGACGGACTCCTAACACTGAAGCTTTCTTT. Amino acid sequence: CSVGAQGRTPNTEAFF.

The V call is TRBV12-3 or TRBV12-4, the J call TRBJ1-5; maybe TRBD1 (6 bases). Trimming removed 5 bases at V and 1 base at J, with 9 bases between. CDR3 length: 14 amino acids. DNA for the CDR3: TGTGCCAGCAGTACCCAGGGGAGCAATCAGCCCCAGCATTTT. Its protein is CASSTQGSNQPQHF.

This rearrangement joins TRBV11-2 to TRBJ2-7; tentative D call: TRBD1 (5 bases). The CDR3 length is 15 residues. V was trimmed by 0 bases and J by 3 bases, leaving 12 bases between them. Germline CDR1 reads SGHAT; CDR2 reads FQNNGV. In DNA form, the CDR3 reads TGTGCCAGCAGCTTAGATTATGGAACAGGCTACGAGCAGTACTTC. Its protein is CASSLDYGTGYEQYF.

CDR3 DNA sequence: TGTGCCAGCAGCTTAAGTACTGGGGGGCTCAAAAACATTCAGTACTTC. Protein product: CASSLSTGGLKNIQYF. The chain uses TRBV7-9 and TRBJ2-4, with D perhaps matching TRBD1 or TRBD2 (6 bases each). Germline V gene lookup returns CDR1 SEHNR and CDR2 FQNEAQ (reference sequence). V was cut by 2 bases and J by 3 bases, with 14 bases left in between. The CDR3 sequence is 16 residues long.

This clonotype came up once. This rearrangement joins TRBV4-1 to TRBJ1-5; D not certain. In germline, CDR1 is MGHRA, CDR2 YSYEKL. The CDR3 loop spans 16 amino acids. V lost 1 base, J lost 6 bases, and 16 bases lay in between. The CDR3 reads CASSQAPAQQIQPQHF. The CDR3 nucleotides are TGCGCCAGCAGCCAAGCCCCGGCTCAACAAATTCAGCCCCAGCATTTT.

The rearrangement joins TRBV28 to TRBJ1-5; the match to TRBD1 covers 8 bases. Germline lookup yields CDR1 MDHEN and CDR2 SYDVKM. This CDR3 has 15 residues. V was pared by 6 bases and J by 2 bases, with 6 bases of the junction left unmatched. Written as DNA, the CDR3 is TGTGCCAGCAGACTCGACAGGGGTGGCAATCAGCCCCAGCATTTT. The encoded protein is CASRLDRGGNQPQHF.

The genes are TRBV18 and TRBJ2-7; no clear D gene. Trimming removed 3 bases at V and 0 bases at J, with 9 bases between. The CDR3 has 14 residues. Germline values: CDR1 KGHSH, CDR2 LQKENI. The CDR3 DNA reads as TGTGCCAGCTCACCCGAAAGATCCTCCTACGAGCAGTACTTC. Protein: CASSPERSSYEQYF.

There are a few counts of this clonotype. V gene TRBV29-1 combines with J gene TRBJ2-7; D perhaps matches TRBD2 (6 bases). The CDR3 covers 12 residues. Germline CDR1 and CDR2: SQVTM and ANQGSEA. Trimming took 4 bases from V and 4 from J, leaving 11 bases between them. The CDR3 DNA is TGCAGCGTTGCCGGGACTGGTTACGAGCAGTACTTC. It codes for CSVAGTGYEQYF.

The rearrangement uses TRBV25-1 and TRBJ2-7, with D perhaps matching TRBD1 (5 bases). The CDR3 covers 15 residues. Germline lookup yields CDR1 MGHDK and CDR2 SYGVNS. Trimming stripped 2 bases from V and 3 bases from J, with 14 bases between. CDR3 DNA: TGTGCCAGCAGTGAACTCTCACAGGTTCTCTACGAGCAGTACTTC. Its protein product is CASSELSQVLYEQYF.

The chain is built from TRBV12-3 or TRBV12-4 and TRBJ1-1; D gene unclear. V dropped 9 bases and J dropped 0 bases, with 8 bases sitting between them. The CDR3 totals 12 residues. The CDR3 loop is CASRGMNTEAFF. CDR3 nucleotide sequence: TGTGCCAGTCGAGGGATGAACACTGAAGCTTTCTTT.

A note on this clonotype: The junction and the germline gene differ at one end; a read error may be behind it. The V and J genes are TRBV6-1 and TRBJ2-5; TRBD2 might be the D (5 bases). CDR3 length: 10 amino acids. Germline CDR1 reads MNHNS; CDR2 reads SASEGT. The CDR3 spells CASIWETQHF. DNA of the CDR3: TGTGCCAGCATCTGGGAGACCCAGCACTTC.

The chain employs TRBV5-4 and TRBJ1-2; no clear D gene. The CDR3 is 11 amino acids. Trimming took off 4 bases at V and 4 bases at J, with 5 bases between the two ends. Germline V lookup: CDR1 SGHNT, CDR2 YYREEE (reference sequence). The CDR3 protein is CASSNSYGYTF. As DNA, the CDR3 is TGTGCCAGCAGCAACAGCTATGGCTACACCTTC.

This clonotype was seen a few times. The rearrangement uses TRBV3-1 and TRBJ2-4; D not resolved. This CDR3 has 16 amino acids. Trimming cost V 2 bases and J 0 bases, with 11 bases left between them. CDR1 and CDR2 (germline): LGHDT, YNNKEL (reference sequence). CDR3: CASSQLVSLAKNIQYF. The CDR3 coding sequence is TGTGCCAGCAGCCAACTTGTAAGCCTAGCCAAAAACATTCAGTACTTC.

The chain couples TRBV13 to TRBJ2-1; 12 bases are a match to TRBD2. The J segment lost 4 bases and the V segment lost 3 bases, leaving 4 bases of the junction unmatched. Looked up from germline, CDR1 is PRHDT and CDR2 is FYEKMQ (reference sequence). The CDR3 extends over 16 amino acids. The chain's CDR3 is CASSLTSGSPYNEQFF. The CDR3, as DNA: TGTGCCAGCAGCTTGACTAGCGGGAGTCCGTACAATGAGCAGTTCTTC.

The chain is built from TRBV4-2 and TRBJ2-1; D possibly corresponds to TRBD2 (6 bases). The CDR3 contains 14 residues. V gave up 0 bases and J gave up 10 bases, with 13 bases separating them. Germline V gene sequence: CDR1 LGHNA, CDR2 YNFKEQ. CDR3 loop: CASSQEIGGVEQFF. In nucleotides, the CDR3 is TGTGCCAGCAGCCAAGAGATCGGCGGGGTCGAGCAGTTCTTC.

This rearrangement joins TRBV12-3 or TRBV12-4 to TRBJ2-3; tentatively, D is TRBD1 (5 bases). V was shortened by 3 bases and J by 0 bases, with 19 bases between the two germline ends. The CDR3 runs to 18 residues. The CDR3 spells CASSFPLQHAGSTDTQYF. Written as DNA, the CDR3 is TGTGCCAGCAGTTTCCCCCTCCAGCATGCAGGGAGCACAGATACGCAGTATTTT.

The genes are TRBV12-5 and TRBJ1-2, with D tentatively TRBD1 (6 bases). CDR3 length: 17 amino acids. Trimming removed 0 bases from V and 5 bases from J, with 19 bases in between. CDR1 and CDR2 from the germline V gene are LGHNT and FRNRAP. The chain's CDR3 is CASGLVQRDKRSYGYTF. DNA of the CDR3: TGTGCTAGTGGTTTGGTACAACGGGACAAGAGATCGTATGGCTACACCTTC. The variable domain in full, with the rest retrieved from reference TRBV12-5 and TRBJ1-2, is DARVTQTPRHKVTEMGQEVTMRCQPILGHNTVFWYRQTMMQGLELLAYFRNRAPLDDSGMPKDRFSAEMPDATLATLKIQPSEPRDSAVYFCASGLVQRDKRSYGYTFGSGTRLTVV.

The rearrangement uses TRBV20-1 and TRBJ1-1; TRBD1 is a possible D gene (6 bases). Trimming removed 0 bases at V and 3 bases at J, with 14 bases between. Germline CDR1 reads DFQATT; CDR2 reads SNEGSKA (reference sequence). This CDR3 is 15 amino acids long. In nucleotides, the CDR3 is TGCAGTGCTAGAGATTGGCAGGGGAGTGACACTGAAGCTTTCTTT. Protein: CSARDWQGSDTEAFF.

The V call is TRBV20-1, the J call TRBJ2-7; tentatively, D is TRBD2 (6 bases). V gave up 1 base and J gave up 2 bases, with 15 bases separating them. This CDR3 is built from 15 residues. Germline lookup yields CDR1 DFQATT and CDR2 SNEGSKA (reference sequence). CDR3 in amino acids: CSARVPGGKAYEQYF. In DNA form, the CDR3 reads TGCAGTGCTAGAGTGCCGGGCGGGAAAGCCTACGAGCAGTACTTC.

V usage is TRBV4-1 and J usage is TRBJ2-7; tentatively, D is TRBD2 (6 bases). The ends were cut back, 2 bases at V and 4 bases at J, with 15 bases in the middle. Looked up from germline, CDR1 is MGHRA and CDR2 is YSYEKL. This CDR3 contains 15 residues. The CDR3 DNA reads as TGCGCCAGCAGCCAACTAGGATCGCTAGCGTACGAGCAGTACTTC. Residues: CASSQLGSLAYEQYF.

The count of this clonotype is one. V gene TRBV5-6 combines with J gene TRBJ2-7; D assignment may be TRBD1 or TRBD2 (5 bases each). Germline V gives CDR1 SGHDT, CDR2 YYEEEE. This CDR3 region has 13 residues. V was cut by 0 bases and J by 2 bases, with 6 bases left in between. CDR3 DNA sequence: TGTGCCAGCAGCTTGGGGGACCCCTACGAGCAGTACTTC. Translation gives CASSLGDPYEQYF.

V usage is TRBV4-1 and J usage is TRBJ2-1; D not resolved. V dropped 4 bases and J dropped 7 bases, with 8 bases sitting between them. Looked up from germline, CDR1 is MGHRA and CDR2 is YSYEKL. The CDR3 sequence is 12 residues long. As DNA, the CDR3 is TGCGCCAGCAGCCTATCTCAGAATGAGCAGTTCTTC. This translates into CASSLSQNEQFF.

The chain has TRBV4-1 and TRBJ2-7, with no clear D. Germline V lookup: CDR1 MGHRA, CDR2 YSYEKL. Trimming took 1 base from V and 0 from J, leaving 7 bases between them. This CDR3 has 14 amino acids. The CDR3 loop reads CASSQVRPSYEQYF. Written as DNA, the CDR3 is TGCGCCAGCAGCCAAGTCCGCCCCTCCTACGAGCAGTACTTC.